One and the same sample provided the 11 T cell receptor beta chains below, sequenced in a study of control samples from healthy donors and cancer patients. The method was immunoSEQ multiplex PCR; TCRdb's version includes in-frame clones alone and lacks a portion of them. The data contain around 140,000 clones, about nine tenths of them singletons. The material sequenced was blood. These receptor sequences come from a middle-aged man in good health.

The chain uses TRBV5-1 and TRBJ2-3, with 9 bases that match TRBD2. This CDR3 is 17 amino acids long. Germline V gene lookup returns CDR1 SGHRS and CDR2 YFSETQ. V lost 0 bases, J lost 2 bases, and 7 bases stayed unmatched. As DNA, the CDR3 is TGCGCCAGCAGCTTGGCCACAGCGGGGGGATTCACAGATACGCAGTATTTT. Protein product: CASSLATAGGFTDTQYF.

CDR3 coding DNA: TGCGCCAGCAGCCCGGGGACCCCACTTGGTTCACCCCTCCACTTT. It codes for CASSPGTPLGSPLHF. V usage is TRBV5-1 and J usage is TRBJ1-6; D may be TRBD1 (5 bases). This CDR3 spans 15 amino acids. Germline values: CDR1 SGHRS, CDR2 YFSETQ. Trimming took 4 bases from V and 9 from J, leaving 17 bases between them.

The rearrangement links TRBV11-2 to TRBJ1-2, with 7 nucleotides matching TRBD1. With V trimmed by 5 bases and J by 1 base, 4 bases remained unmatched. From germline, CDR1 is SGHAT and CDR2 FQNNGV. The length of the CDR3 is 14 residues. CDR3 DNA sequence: TGTGCCAGCAGCCCCAGACAGGGTAACTATGGCTACACCTTC. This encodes CASSPRQGNYGYTF.

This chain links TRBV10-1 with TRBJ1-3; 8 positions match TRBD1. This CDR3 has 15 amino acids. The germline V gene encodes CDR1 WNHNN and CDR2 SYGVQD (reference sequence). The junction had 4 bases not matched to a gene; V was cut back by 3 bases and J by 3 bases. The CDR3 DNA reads TGCGCCAGCAGTGATACCGGGACAGGTGGAAACACCATATATTTT. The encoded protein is CASSDTGTGGNTIYF.

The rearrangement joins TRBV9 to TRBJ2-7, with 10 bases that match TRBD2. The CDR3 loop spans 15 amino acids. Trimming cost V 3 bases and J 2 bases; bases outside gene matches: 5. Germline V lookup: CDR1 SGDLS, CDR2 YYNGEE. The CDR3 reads CASSAGLADTYEQYF. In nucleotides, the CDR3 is TGTGCCAGCAGCGCAGGACTAGCGGATACCTACGAGCAGTACTTC.

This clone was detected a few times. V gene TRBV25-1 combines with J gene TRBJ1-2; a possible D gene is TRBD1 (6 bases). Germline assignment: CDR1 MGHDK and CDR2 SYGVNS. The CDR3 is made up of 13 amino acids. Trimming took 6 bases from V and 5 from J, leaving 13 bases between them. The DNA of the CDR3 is TGTGCCAGCAGCTCGGACAGCCGATATGGCTACACCTTC. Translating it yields CASSSDSRYGYTF.

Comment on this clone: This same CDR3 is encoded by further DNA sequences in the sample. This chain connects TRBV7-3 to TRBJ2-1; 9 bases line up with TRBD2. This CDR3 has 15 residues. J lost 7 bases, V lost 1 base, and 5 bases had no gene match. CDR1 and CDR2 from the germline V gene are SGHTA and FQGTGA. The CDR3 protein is CASSLRLAGHNEQFF. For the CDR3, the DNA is TGTGCCAGCAGCTTAAGGCTAGCGGGGCATAATGAGCAGTTCTTC.

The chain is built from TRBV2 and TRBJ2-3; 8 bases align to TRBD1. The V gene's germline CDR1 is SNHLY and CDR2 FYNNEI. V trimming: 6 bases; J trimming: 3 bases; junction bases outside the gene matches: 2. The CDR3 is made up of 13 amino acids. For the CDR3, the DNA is TGTGCCAGCAGGCGGACAGGGACAGATACGCAGTATTTT. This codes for CASRRTGTDTQYF.

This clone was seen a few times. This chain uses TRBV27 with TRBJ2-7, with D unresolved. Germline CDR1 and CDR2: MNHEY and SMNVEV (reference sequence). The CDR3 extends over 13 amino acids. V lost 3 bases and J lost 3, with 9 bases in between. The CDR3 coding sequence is TGTGCCAGCAGTTTGCAAGTTAACTACGAGCAGTACTTC. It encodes CASSLQVNYEQYF.

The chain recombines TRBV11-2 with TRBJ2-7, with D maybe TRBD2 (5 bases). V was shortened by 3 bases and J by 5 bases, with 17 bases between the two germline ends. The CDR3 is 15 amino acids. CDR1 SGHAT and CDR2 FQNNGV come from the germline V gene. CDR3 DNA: TGTGCCAGCAGCTTTTTGTCGGGGTTAATGGACGAGCAGTACTTC. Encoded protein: CASSFLSGLMDEQYF. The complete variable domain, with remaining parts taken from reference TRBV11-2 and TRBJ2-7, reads EAGVAQSPRYKIIEKRQSVAFWCNPISGHATLYWYQQILGQGPKLLIQFQNNGVVDDSQLPKDRFSAERLKGVDSTLKIQPAKLEDSAVYLCASSFLSGLMDEQYFGPGTRLTVT.

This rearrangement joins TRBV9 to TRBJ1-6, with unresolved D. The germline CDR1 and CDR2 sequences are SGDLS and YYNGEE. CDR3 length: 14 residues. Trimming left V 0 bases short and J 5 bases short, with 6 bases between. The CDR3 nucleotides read TGTGCCAGCAGCGTAGCTCCCCATAATTCACCCCTCCACTTT. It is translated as CASSVAPHNSPLHF.